This T cell receptor beta chain was captured in a study of immune evolution from preneoplasia to lung adenocarcinoma. The CDR3 consists of 16 residues. Germline assignment: CDR1 SGHVS and CDR2 FNYEAQ. Trimming took 8 bases from V and 4 from J, leaving 23 bases between them. Points from the study as a whole: Top clone frequencies peaked in normal lung, apparently declining through invasive adenocarcinoma.

TCRdb's copy holds only in-frame clones and misses some; the assay was immunoSEQ multiplex PCR. The sample has 8,000 to 8,500 clones, approximately 75% seen once. Comment on this clone: Its specificity is unknown.

Sequencing was done on a sample of FFPE adjacent normal lung tissue. The TCR originated in a person between 55 and 80 years old with lung adenocarcinoma. The V gene is TRBV7-6, the J gene TRBJ2-5; D possibly corresponds to TRBD2 (6 bases). In DNA form, the CDR3 reads TGTGCCAGCTCTCTGGGGAGAGCAGGGAGGATAGAGACCCAGTACTTC. Translating gives CASSLGRAGRIETQYF.